A single TCR beta chain is shown here with its context. The data belong to a study of chemoradiotherapy in HPV16-positive cancers. Here immunoSEQ multiplex PCR was the method, and the copy in TCRdb shows in-frame clones only, minus some. The sample holds approximately 470 clones; over 65% are singletons and the top ten take roughly an eighth. The receptor comes from a human donor with HPV-associated anogenital cancer. The sequences come from tumor tissue, collected from a patient who underwent chemoradiotherapy.

CDR3 sequence (DNA): TGTGCCAGCAGCCGTCACCGGGACAACTACGAGCAGTACTTC. Amino acids: CASSRHRDNYEQYF. The V and J genes are TRBV27 and TRBJ2-7; tentatively, D is TRBD1 (6 bases). The CDR3 has 14 amino acids. V was cut by 6 bases and J by 3 bases, with 15 bases left in between. Germline assignment: CDR1 MNHEY and CDR2 SMNVEV (reference sequence).